One sample yielded the 21 T cell receptor beta chains listed below, sequenced in a study of control samples from healthy donors and cancer patients. Produced via immunoSEQ multiplex PCR; TCRdb's table is partial and in-frame only. This table has 57,000 or so clones, 90% appearing once. Sequenced sample: PBMCs. The receptors stem from a man aged 60 to 69 with colorectal cancer.

This chain links TRBV7-9 with TRBJ2-7; the match to TRBD2 covers 13 bases. The CDR3 length is 15 residues. The V gene end was trimmed by 4 bases and the J gene end by 2 bases; junction bases not matched to a gene: 2. Germline assignment: CDR1 SEHNR and CDR2 FQNEAQ (reference sequence). The CDR3 bases are TGTGCCAGCAGCTCCGGGACTAGCGGGGCCTACGAGCAGTACTTC. Amino acids: CASSSGTSGAYEQYF.

V gene TRBV10-3 combines with J gene TRBJ2-5; a possible D gene is TRBD1 (5 bases). Germline V gene data show CDR1 as ENHRY and CDR2 as SYGVKD. This CDR3 is built from 12 residues. Trimming removed 4 bases at V and 4 bases at J, with 7 bases between. The CDR3 coding sequence is TGTGCCATCAGTGTCACAGGAGAGACCCAGTACTTC. As protein: CAISVTGETQYF.

The genes are TRBV3-1 (or the pseudogene TRBV3-2) and TRBJ2-5, with 10 positions matching TRBD1. Germline V gene sequence: CDR1 LGHDT, CDR2 YNNKEL (reference sequence). J was trimmed by 6 bases and V by 4 bases; bases with no gene match: 11. This CDR3 spans 16 amino acids. CDR3 coding DNA: TGTGCCAGCAGCCCGCTTGGGACAGGGGCTCGACAGACCCAGTACTTC. Protein sequence: CASSPLGTGARQTQYF.

The CDR3 nucleotides are TGTGCCAGCAGTCCCCAACCTAGCACAGATACGCAGTATTTT. Amino acid sequence: CASSPQPSTDTQYF. The rearrangement links TRBV2 to TRBJ2-3, with no clear D. Trimming took off 5 bases at V and 0 bases at J, with 9 bases between the two ends. Germline CDR1 and CDR2: SNHLY and FYNNEI. This CDR3 contains 14 residues. Together with reference TRBV2 and TRBJ2-3, the CDR3 gives the full variable domain: EPEVTQTPSHQVTQMGQEVILRCVPISNHLYFYWYRQILGQKVEFLVSFYNNEISEKSEIFDDQFSVERPDGSNFTLKIRSTKLEDSAMYFCASSPQPSTDTQYFGPGTRLTVL.

V and J are TRBV11-2 and TRBJ2-7; 12 nucleotides match TRBD2. Germline loops: CDR1 SGHAT, CDR2 FQNNGV. This CDR3 region has 15 residues. Trimming at V came to 6 bases and at J to 2 bases, leaving 5 bases not matched to a gene. The DNA of the CDR3 is TGTGCCAGCAGAACTAGCGGGGGGATCGCCTACGAGCAGTACTTC. Translated: CASRTSGGIAYEQYF. The full variable domain, with the rest looked up from reference TRBV11-2 and TRBJ2-7, is EAGVAQSPRYKIIEKRQSVAFWCNPISGHATLYWYQQILGQGPKLLIQFQNNGVVDDSQLPKDRFSAERLKGVDSTLKIQPAKLEDSAVYLCASRTSGGIAYEQYFGPGTRLTVT.

The chain has TRBV3-1 (or the pseudogene TRBV3-2) and TRBJ1-5; TRBD1 aligns across 7 bases. CDR1 and CDR2 (germline): LGHDT, YNNKEL (reference sequence). This CDR3 contains 16 residues. Unmatched junction bases numbered 13, after V lost 4 bases and J lost 7 bases. The CDR3, as DNA: TGTGCCAGCAGCCCCCACGGAGGGGGCGCCGGACAGCCCCAGCATTTT. Translated: CASSPHGGGAGQPQHF.

This clone was recorded once. The chain couples TRBV14 to TRBJ2-1; D might be TRBD1 (5 bases). The CDR3 extends over 13 amino acids. V shed 4 bases and J shed 9 bases, with 13 bases lying between them. Germline V lookup: CDR1 SGHDN, CDR2 FVKESK. The DNA for the CDR3 is TGTGCCAGCAGCCCCCAGGGTACCGGTGAGCAGTTCTTC. This encodes CASSPQGTGEQFF.

The genes are TRBV4-2 and TRBJ1-1, with D uncertain. Germline CDR1 LGHNA, CDR2 YNFKEQ. The CDR3 totals 16 residues. Trimming took 0 bases from V and 0 from J, leaving 11 bases between them. This CDR3 reads CASSQDRTFMNTEAFF. The CDR3 DNA reads TGTGCCAGCAGCCAAGACCGGACTTTTATGAACACTGAAGCTTTCTTT.

The V gene is TRBV7-2, the J gene TRBJ2-1; TRBD2 matches at 11 bases. CDR3 length: 16 residues. Germline CDR1 is SGHTA and CDR2 is FQGNSA. The V and J ends lost 7 bases and 10 bases, in that order; junction bases with no gene match: 15. The chain's CDR3 is CASTRSATSGEREQFF. CDR3 DNA: TGTGCCAGCACCCGGTCGGCGACTAGCGGGGAGAGGGAGCAGTTCTTC.

The rearrangement joins TRBV7-2 to TRBJ2-7; 9 positions agree with TRBD2. Germline V gives CDR1 SGHTA, CDR2 FQGNSA. The J segment lost 1 base and the V segment lost 4 bases, leaving 8 bases of the junction unmatched. CDR3 size: 16 residues. The chain's CDR3 is CASSSRGSGGSYEQYF. CDR3 nucleotide sequence: TGTGCCAGCAGCTCAAGAGGTAGCGGGGGTTCCTACGAGCAGTACTTC. Full variable domain (missing parts from reference TRBV7-2 and TRBJ2-7): GAGVSQSPSNKVTEKGKDVELRCDPISGHTALYWYRQSLGQGLEFLIYFQGNSAPDKSGLPSDRFSAERTGGSVSTLTIQRTQQEDSAVYLCASSSRGSGGSYEQYFGPGTRLTVT.

This clone is a singleton in its sample. The gene calls are TRBV2 and TRBJ1-1; possible D gene TRBD1, 5 bases. CDR1 SNHLY and CDR2 FYNNEI come from the germline V gene. Trimming stripped 4 bases from V and 1 base from J, with 7 bases between. The CDR3 has 13 amino acids. The DNA of the CDR3 is TGTGCCAGCAGTGTGGACAAGAACACTGAAGCTTTCTTT. It translates to CASSVDKNTEAFF.

The chain uses TRBV11-2 and TRBJ2-7; 7 bases are shared with TRBD1. The CDR3 loop spans 16 amino acids. Per germline, CDR1 SGHAT and CDR2 FQNNGV. The junction had 16 bases not matched to a gene; V was cut back by 5 bases and J by 6 bases. The CDR3 here is CASSRPDREIRGEQYF. Written as DNA, the CDR3 is TGTGCCAGCAGCCGACCCGACAGGGAGATCCGGGGCGAGCAGTACTTC.

The chain has TRBV7-2 and TRBJ1-5; D is uncertain. The V gene's germline CDR1 is SGHTA and CDR2 FQGNSA. V was pared by 1 base and J by 5 bases, with 6 bases between. The CDR3 covers 13 residues. CDR3 loop: CASSLVSHQPQHF. CDR3 DNA sequence: TGTGCCAGCAGCTTAGTGTCCCATCAGCCCCAGCATTTT.

This chain connects TRBV10-3 to TRBJ2-7; the match to TRBD1 covers 8 bases. CDR1 ENHRY and CDR2 SYGVKD come from the germline V gene. V lost 8 bases to trimming and J lost 5 bases; unmatched junction nucleotides: 2. The CDR3 runs 11 residues. The CDR3 is CAIYRGDEQYF. CDR3 coding DNA: TGTGCCATCTACAGGGGGGACGAGCAGTACTTC.

The V call is TRBV2, the J call TRBJ2-5, with D possibly matching TRBD1 (6 bases). This CDR3 is built from 13 residues. V was clipped by 5 bases and J by 4 bases, with 11 bases between them. Germline lookup yields CDR1 SNHLY and CDR2 FYNNEI. CDR3 residues: CASSSRGVETQYF. CDR3 in DNA: TGTGCCAGCAGTTCCAGGGGAGTAGAGACCCAGTACTTC.

The V call is TRBV19, the J call TRBJ2-2; perhaps D is TRBD1 or TRBD2 (7 bases each). V was cut by 6 bases and J by 5 bases, with 13 bases left in between. The V gene's germline CDR1 is LNHDA and CDR2 SQIVND (reference sequence). The CDR3 has 14 residues. The CDR3 DNA reads TGTGCCAGTAGCCCCCAGGGGGGGACCGGGGAGCTGTTTTTT. This encodes CASSPQGGTGELFF.

Here the CDR3 reads CASSPPQGPWYGYTF. CDR3 nucleotides: TGTGCCAGCTCACCACCGCAGGGGCCATGGTATGGCTACACCTTC. The rearrangement joins TRBV18 to TRBJ1-2; D is perhaps TRBD1 (6 bases). The CDR3 runs to 15 residues. The V gene's germline CDR1 is KGHSH and CDR2 LQKENI. V shed 0 bases and J shed 5 bases, with 13 bases lying between them.

The rearrangement joins TRBV7-9 to TRBJ2-7; D is possibly TRBD2 (6 bases). Trimming took 4 bases from V and 3 from J, leaving 10 bases between them. The CDR3 is 13 residues long. Looked up from germline, CDR1 is SEHNR and CDR2 is FQNEAQ (reference sequence). The CDR3 spells CASSSPTSYEQYF. The DNA for the CDR3 is TGTGCCAGCAGCTCACCGACTAGCTACGAGCAGTACTTC. Combining the CDR3 with reference TRBV7-9 and TRBJ2-7 gives the whole variable domain DTGVSQNPRHKITKRGQNVTFRCDPISEHNRLYWYRQTLGQGPEFLTYFQNEAQLEKSRLLSDRFSAERPKGSFSTLEIQRTEQGDSAMYLCASSSPTSYEQYFGPGTRLTVT.

This chain connects TRBV10-2 to TRBJ2-1, with D unresolved. There are 17 residues in the CDR3. The germline CDR1 and CDR2 sequences are WSHSY and SAAADI. The V end lost 5 bases, the J end lost 9 bases, and 26 bases lay between the germline ends. This CDR3 is CASSQPGVNKTPREQFF. Written as DNA, the CDR3 is TGCGCCAGCAGTCAACCGGGCGTCAATAAAACCCCCCGTGAGCAGTTCTTC.

The chain carries TRBV6-1 and TRBJ1-4; D not resolved. CDR1 MNHNS and CDR2 SASEGT come from the germline V gene. The CDR3 runs 14 residues. Trimming took off 1 base at V and 7 bases at J, with 10 bases between the two ends. CDR3 nucleotides: TGTGCCAGCAGTGAAGTTTTTCGTAGTGAAAAACTGTTTTTT. This translates into CASSEVFRSEKLFF.

The V and J genes are TRBV28 and TRBJ2-7; D remains unclear. CDR1 and CDR2 from the germline V gene are MDHEN and SYDVKM. This CDR3 has 13 residues. Trimming took 3 bases from V and 3 from J, leaving 9 bases between them. CDR3 nucleotide sequence: TGTGCCAGCAGTTTCGCTAACTACTACGAGCAGTACTTC. Translating it yields CASSFANYYEQYF.